The 28 T cell receptor beta chains below were found in one sample sequenced in a study of T cells in tuberculosis. TCRdb's table, derived via immunoSEQ multiplex PCR, lists solely in-frame clones and lacks some. Here the sample spans around 35,000 clones, 75% to 95% being singletons. This sample's time point: new active TB diagnosis, blood taken before or within 7 days of starting treatment. Source: PBMCs, taken at tuberculosis diagnosis. These receptor sequences come from an adult with tuberculosis.

The J gene is TRBJ1-6, the V gene TRBV11-2; possible D gene TRBD1, 6 bases. The germline gives CDR1 SGHAT, CDR2 FQNNGV. Trimming took off 5 bases at V and 10 bases at J, with 9 bases between the two ends. The CDR3 consists of 12 residues. CDR3 region: CASSTRGSPLHF. The DNA of the CDR3 is TGTGCCAGCAGCACCAGGGGATCACCCCTCCACTTT.

The chain couples TRBV12-5 to TRBJ1-2; D unresolved. V lost 5 bases, J lost 3 bases, and 10 bases lay in between. Germline values: CDR1 LGHNT, CDR2 FRNRAP. CDR3 length equals 13 residues. In DNA form, the CDR3 reads TGTGCTAGTGGTCGAGGCTCCCACTATGGCTACACCTTC. Protein: CASGRGSHYGYTF.

V and J are TRBV30 and TRBJ2-2, with D maybe TRBD2 (6 bases). Trimming left V 3 bases short and J 1 base short, with 12 bases between. Germline V CDR1 and CDR2: GTSNPN, SVGIG (reference sequence). This CDR3 is 15 amino acids long. For the CDR3, the DNA is TGTGCCTGGAGCCCTCCGGGACTGAACACCGGGGAGCTGTTTTTT. Encoded protein: CAWSPPGLNTGELFF.

V usage is TRBV7-2 and J usage is TRBJ1-1; D gene uncertain. The germline CDR1 and CDR2 sequences are SGHTA and FQGNSA. V was pared by 6 bases and J by 2 bases, with 10 bases between. CDR3 length: 13 residues. The CDR3 DNA is TGTGCCAGCAGTAGACAACCAAACACTGAAGCTTTCTTT. This translates into CASSRQPNTEAFF. Full variable domain (outside the CDR3, taken from reference TRBV7-2 and TRBJ1-1): GAGVSQSPSNKVTEKGKDVELRCDPISGHTALYWYRQSLGQGLEFLIYFQGNSAPDKSGLPSDRFSAERTGGSVSTLTIQRTQQEDSAVYLCASSRQPNTEAFFGQGTRLTVV.

The CDR3, as DNA: TGTGCCAGCAGTTACTCGGACAATAGGAGAGCTTTCTTT. Amino acid sequence: CASSYSDNRRAFF. This chain joins TRBV6-5 and TRBJ1-1; possibly TRBD1 for D (5 bases). V lost 0 bases, J lost 10 bases, and 12 bases lay in between. In germline, CDR1 is MNHEY, CDR2 SVGAGI. The CDR3 is 13 amino acids.

The genes are TRBV19 and TRBJ1-4; D is perhaps TRBD1 (5 bases). V was clipped by 6 bases and J by 2 bases, with 13 bases between them. Germline CDR1 and CDR2: LNHDA and SQIVND (reference sequence). The CDR3 has 15 residues. Here the CDR3 DNA reads TGTGCCAGTAGAGCTCGTAGGGGTACTAATGAAAAACTGTTTTTT. Protein product: CASRARRGTNEKLFF.

The chain couples TRBV7-8 to TRBJ1-3; 7 positions agree with TRBD1. This CDR3 is 20 amino acids long. Germline loops: CDR1 SGHVS, CDR2 FQNEAQ. V was pared by 5 bases and J by 2 bases, with 21 bases of the junction left unmatched. The CDR3 loop is CASSPRSFISRGQTGNTIYF. The CDR3 bases are TGTGCCAGCAGCCCACGCTCCTTTATATCTCGGGGACAGACTGGAAACACCATATATTTT.

J is TRBJ2-5 and V is TRBV5-1, with a weak D call TRBD2 (5 bases). The germline V and J ends were trimmed by 3 bases and 5 bases, with 17 bases remaining between them. The CDR3 totals 15 residues. Germline V gene sequence: CDR1 SGHRS, CDR2 YFSETQ. CDR3 loop: CASSYRNGGRETQYF. CDR3 bases: TGCGCCAGCAGCTACCGAAACGGAGGACGGGAGACCCAGTACTTC.

J is TRBJ1-2 and V is TRBV19, with 10 bases identical to TRBD1. Unmatched junction bases numbered 5, after V lost 3 bases and J lost 7 bases. Germline V gives CDR1 LNHDA, CDR2 SQIVND (reference sequence). The CDR3 sequence is 14 residues long. CDR3 sequence (DNA): TGTGCCAGTAGTATTGACAGGGGGCTATTTGGCTACACCTTC. Translation: CASSIDRGLFGYTF.

This clone appeared a single time. The chain recombines TRBV18 with TRBJ2-2; TRBD2 might be the D (5 bases). CDR1 and CDR2 (germline): KGHSH, LQKENI. CDR3 size: 14 residues. Trimming removed 5 bases at V and 7 bases at J, with 14 bases between. CDR3 in DNA: TGTGCCAGCTCAAAACTAACGGGAATCGGGGAGCTGTTTTTT. This translates into CASSKLTGIGELFF.

This chain links TRBV10-1 with TRBJ2-2; tentative D call: TRBD1 (6 bases). V gave up 2 bases and J gave up 6 bases, with 7 bases separating them. Germline V gives CDR1 WNHNN, CDR2 SYGVQD (reference sequence). CDR3 length: 13 amino acids. CDR3 region: CASSEGGPGELFF. The CDR3 DNA reads TGCGCCAGCAGTGAGGGGGGCCCCGGGGAGCTGTTTTTT.

The rearrangement links TRBV30 to TRBJ2-1; D is undetermined. The CDR3 is made up of 16 amino acids. Germline V CDR1 and CDR2: GTSNPN, SVGIG (reference sequence). V was cut by 3 bases and J by 0 bases, with 15 bases left in between. DNA of the CDR3: TGTGCCTGGAGCAAGTCCCGGGTTAGCTCCTACAATGAGCAGTTCTTC. As protein: CAWSKSRVSSYNEQFF.

This chain connects TRBV18 to TRBJ1-2; 7 bases align to TRBD1. The CDR3 spans 16 residues. The V gene's germline CDR1 is KGHSH and CDR2 LQKENI. J lost 4 bases, V lost 2 bases, and 10 bases had no gene match. The CDR3: CASSPTGTAGPYGYTF. The CDR3 DNA reads as TGTGCCAGCTCACCAACTGGGACAGCTGGCCCCTATGGCTACACCTTC.

This clone was seen a handful of times. This rearrangement joins TRBV2 to TRBJ1-6; 11 bases line up with TRBD1. J was trimmed by 10 bases and V by 11 bases; bases with no gene match: 10. Germline loops: CDR1 SNHLY, CDR2 FYNNEI. CDR3 length: 14 amino acids. CDR3 protein: CAGCDRDRGSPLHF. In DNA, the CDR3 is TGTGCCGGCTGCGACCGGGACAGGGGGTCACCCCTCCACTTT.

V and J are TRBV7-2 and TRBJ2-7, with 9 bases aligning to TRBD1. CDR1 and CDR2 (germline): SGHTA, FQGNSA. The V gene end was trimmed by 1 base and the J gene end by 8 bases; junction bases not matched to a gene: 6. The CDR3 consists of 14 residues. The chain's CDR3 is CASSLEPGQGKQYF. The CDR3 DNA sequence: TGTGCCAGCAGCTTAGAACCGGGACAGGGAAAGCAGTACTTC.

This chain connects TRBV6-6 to TRBJ2-1; maybe TRBD2 (5 bases). Germline V gene data show CDR1 as MNHNY and CDR2 as SVGAGI (reference sequence). V lost 4 bases and J lost 9, with 13 bases in between. The CDR3 runs 13 residues. For the CDR3, the DNA is TGTGCCAGCAGTTCATTAGAAAGCGGTGAGCAGTTCTTC. It specifies CASSSLESGEQFF.

The J gene is TRBJ2-7, the V gene TRBV7-2; the match to TRBD1 covers 9 bases. CDR1 is SGHTA, CDR2 FQGNSA, per germline. This CDR3 spans 17 amino acids. Germline trimming cut 2 bases from V and 6 bases from J; bases unmatched to any gene: 14. The CDR3 bases are TGTGCCAGCAGCTTAATCGTCCCGGGACAGGGCGCTCCCGAGCAGTACTTC. Protein product: CASSLIVPGQGAPEQYF.

This clone was seen just once. The rearrangement joins TRBV5-1 to TRBJ1-5; TRBD1 is a possible D gene (6 bases). The CDR3 has 15 residues. CDR1 and CDR2 from the germline V gene are SGHRS and YFSETQ. V gave up 0 bases and J gave up 4 bases, with 11 bases separating them. The CDR3 DNA follows: TGCGCCAGCAGCTTGGACGGACAGCCAAATCAGCCCCAGCATTTT. Translated, it gives CASSLDGQPNQPQHF.

J is TRBJ1-1 and V is TRBV11-2; TRBD1 is a possible D gene (6 bases). This CDR3 is built from 12 residues. CDR1 and CDR2 from the germline V gene are SGHAT and FQNNGV. V was cut by 3 bases and J by 6 bases, with 8 bases left in between. CDR3: CASSFYRAEAFF. CDR3 in DNA: TGTGCCAGCAGCTTTTACAGGGCTGAAGCTTTCTTT.

V gene TRBV5-5 combines with J gene TRBJ1-4; 7 bases match TRBD1. The trim removed 3 bases at V and 5 bases at J, leaving 4 bases unmatched. The germline V gene has CDR1 SGHKS and CDR2 YYEKEE (reference sequence). The CDR3 sequence is 14 residues long. The CDR3 protein is CASSSGQLNEKLFF. The CDR3 nucleotides are TGTGCCAGCAGCTCGGGACAGCTAAATGAAAAACTGTTTTTT.

V gene TRBV6-5 combines with J gene TRBJ2-5; 7 bases line up with TRBD1. Germline lookup yields CDR1 MNHEY and CDR2 SVGAGI. The ends lost 0 bases at V and 4 bases at J; junction bases unmatched: 5. The CDR3 has 15 amino acids. DNA for the CDR3: TGTGCCAGCAGTTACTCGGGGTCAGGGGGAGAGACCCAGTACTTC. Its protein is CASSYSGSGGETQYF.

This chain uses TRBV28 with TRBJ1-5; perhaps TRBD1 as D (5 bases). Per the germline V gene, CDR1 is MDHEN and CDR2 is SYDVKM. There are 14 residues in the CDR3. The V gene lost 10 bases and the J gene lost 0 bases, with 13 bases spanning the gap. CDR3 DNA: TGTGCCACAGAGTGGACACCTAGCAATCAGCCCCAGCATTTT. This translates into CATEWTPSNQPQHF.

The V call is TRBV19, the J call TRBJ1-5; 7 nucleotides match TRBD1. Looked up from germline, CDR1 is LNHDA and CDR2 is SQIVND (reference sequence). The trim removed 7 bases at V and 0 bases at J, leaving 9 bases unmatched. The CDR3 extends over 16 amino acids. The CDR3 bases are TGTGCCAGTAACCTTGACAGGGTCTATAGCAATCAGCCCCAGCATTTT. Encoded protein: CASNLDRVYSNQPQHF.

The chain joins TRBV11-3 to TRBJ2-2, with 8 bases lining up with TRBD2. The CDR3 is 16 amino acids. V lost 0 bases, J lost 1 base, and 1 base stayed unmatched. CDR1 SGHNT and CDR2 YENEEA come from the germline V gene. The CDR3 loop is CASSLDGTRNTGELFF. CDR3 DNA sequence: TGTGCCAGCAGCTTAGACGGGACTAGGAACACCGGGGAGCTGTTTTTT.

This CDR3 reads CASSQGQGSTGELFF. CDR3 nucleotides: TGCGCCAGCAGCCAGGGACAGGGGAGCACCGGGGAGCTGTTTTTT. This rearrangement joins TRBV4-1 to TRBJ2-2; 10 bases map to TRBD1. The ends lost 3 bases at V and 4 bases at J; junction bases unmatched: 2. The germline V gene has CDR1 MGHRA and CDR2 YSYEKL. The CDR3 has 15 residues.

The rearrangement uses TRBV28 and TRBJ1-6; no clear D gene. This CDR3 is built from 15 residues. The V end was cut by 5 bases, the J end by 0 bases, with 8 bases between. Germline lookup yields CDR1 MDHEN and CDR2 SYDVKM. CDR3 nucleotide sequence: TGTGCCAGCAGTCCACAGAGCTCCTATAATTCACCCCTCCACTTT. This sequence encodes CASSPQSSYNSPLHF. The full variable domain, completed using reference TRBV28 and TRBJ1-6, is DVKVTQSSRYLVKRTGEKVFLECVQDMDHENMFWYRQDPGLGLRLIYFSYDVKMKEKGDIPEGYSVSREKKERFSLILESASTNQTSMYLCASSPQSSYNSPLHFGNGTRLTVT.

The V gene is TRBV12-2, the J gene TRBJ1-2; the table gives TRBD1 as D, unverified against the DNA. TRBV12-2 is assigned pseudogene status. There are 19 residues in the CDR3. The CDR3 is CASRLEFWDRVGTNYGYTF. The CDR3 bases are TGTGCAAGTCGCTTAGAATTTTGGGACAGGGTGGGGACAAACTATGGCTACACCTTC.

This chain's CDR3 is CASSSPQGAGADTQYF. Here the CDR3 DNA reads TGTGCCAGCAGTTCCCCACAGGGGGCGGGGGCAGATACGCAGTATTTT. The chain joins TRBV28 to TRBJ2-3; 9 bases match TRBD1. Germline V CDR1 and CDR2: MDHEN, SYDVKM. Germline trimming cut 4 bases from V and 4 bases from J; bases unmatched to any gene: 9. The CDR3 extends over 16 amino acids.